The clone carrying this TCR beta chain was observed a few times. The antigen is unknown. Ligated cDNA underwent four rounds of PCR with nested alpha and beta constant region primers and SP2. MiXCR, run by TCRdb on the 5' RACE reads, gives a single entry per CDR3 protein. There are tens of thousands of distinct CDR3 sequences in the sample; under 8.5% occur only once, and almost 10% lies in the top ten. TCR cDNA received a 3' ligated oligonucleotide that carried a UMI. Whole blood, 2.5 ml, came from adult healthy volunteers. Input was roughly 1 to 1000 ng of DNase-treated total RNA without cell sorting. This CDR3 is 13 amino acids long. Germline CDR1 is MNHEY and CDR2 is SVGAGI. Trimming removed 8 bases from V and 1 base from J; junction bases left unmatched: 4. The data belong to a study of naive and memory T cell subsets. Study-wide results and limits: This RNA-based method may be sensitive to activation-related transcript changes.

The receptor was derived from a male donor in good health. The chain couples TRBV6-5 to TRBJ1-1; 7 bases map to TRBD1. The CDR3 region has the DNA TGTGCCAGCGGATGGGACAGGAACACTGAAGCTTTCTTT. Protein product: CASGWDRNTEAFF.